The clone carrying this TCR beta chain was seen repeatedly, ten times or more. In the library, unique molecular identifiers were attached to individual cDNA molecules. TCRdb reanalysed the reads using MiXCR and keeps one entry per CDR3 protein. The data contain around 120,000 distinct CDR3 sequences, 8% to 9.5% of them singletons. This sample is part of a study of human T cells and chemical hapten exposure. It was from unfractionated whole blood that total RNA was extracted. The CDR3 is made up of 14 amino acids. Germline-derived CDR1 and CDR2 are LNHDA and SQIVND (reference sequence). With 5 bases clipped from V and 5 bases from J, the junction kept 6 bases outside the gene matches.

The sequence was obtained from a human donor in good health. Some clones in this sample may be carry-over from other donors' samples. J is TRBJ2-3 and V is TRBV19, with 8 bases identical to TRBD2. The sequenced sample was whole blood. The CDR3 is CASSPRRGGDTQYF. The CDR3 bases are TGTGCCAGTAGTCCTCGACGGGGGGGAGATACGCAGTATTTT.